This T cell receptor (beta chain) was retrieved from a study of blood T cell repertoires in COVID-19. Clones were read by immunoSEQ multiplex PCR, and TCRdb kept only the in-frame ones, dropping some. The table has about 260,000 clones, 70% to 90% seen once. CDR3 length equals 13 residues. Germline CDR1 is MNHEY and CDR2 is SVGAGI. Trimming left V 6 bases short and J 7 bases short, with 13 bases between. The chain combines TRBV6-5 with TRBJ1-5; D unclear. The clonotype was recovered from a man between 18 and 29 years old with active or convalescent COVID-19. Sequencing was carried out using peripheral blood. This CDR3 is CASSQPGNQPQHF. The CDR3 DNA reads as TGTGCCAGCAGCCAACCGGGGAACCAGCCCCAGCATTTT.